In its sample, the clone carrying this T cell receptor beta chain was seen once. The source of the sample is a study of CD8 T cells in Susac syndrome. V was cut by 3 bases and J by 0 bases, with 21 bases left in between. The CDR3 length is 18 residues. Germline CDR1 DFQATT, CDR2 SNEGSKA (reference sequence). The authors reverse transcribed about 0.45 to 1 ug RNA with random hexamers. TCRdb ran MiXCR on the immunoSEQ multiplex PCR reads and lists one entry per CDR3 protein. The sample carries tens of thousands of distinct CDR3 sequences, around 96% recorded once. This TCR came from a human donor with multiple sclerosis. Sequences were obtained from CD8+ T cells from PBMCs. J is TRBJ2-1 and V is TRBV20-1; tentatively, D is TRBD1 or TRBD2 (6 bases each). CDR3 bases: TGCAGTGCTAGCGGACACAAGGGGGACTTCTCCTCCTACAATGAGCAGTTCTTC. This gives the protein CSASGHKGDFSSYNEQFF.